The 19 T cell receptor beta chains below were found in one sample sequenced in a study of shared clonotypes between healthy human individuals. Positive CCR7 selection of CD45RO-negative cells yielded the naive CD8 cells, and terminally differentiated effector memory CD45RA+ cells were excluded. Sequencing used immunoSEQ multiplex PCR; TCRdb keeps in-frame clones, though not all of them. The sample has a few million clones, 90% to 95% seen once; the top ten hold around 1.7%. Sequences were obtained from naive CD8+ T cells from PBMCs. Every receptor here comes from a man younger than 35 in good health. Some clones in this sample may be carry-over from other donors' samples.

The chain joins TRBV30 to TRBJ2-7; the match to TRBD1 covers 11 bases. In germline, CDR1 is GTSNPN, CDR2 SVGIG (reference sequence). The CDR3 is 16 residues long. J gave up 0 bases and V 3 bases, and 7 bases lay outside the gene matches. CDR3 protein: CAWRPGTGGPSYEQYF. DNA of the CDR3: TGTGCCTGGAGGCCAGGGACAGGGGGTCCCTCCTACGAGCAGTACTTC.

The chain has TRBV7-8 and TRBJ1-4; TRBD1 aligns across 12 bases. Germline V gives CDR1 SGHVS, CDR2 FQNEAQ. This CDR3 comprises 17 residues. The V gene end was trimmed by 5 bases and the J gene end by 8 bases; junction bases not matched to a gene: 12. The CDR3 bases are TGTGCCAGCAGCCGTCCGGGACAGGGGGCGCGGGGGGAAAAACTGTTTTTT. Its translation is CASSRPGQGARGEKLFF.

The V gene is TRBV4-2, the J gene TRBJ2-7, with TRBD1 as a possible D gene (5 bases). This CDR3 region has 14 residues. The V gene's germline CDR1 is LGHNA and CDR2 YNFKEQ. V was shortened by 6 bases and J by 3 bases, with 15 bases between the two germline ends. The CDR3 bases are TGTGCCAGCAGAAAAGGCAAGGGGATCTACGAGCAGTACTTC. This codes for CASRKGKGIYEQYF.

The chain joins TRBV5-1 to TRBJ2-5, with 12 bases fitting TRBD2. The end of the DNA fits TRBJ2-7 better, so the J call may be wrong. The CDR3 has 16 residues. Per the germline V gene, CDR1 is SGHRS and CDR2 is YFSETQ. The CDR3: CASSFGTSGRNDEQYF. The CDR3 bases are TGCGCCAGCAGCTTCGGAACTAGCGGGAGGAACGACGAGCAGTACTTC.

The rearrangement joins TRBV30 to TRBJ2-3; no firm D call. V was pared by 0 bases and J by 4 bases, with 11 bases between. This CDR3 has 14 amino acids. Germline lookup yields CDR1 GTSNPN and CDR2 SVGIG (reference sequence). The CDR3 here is CAWSVAGIADTQYF. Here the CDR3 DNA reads TGTGCCTGGAGTGTAGCTGGGATCGCAGATACGCAGTATTTT. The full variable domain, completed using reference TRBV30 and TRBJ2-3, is SQTIHQWPATLVQPVGSPLSLECTVEGTSNPNLYWYRQAAGRGLQLLFYSVGIGQISSEVPQNLSASRPQDRQFILSSKKLLLSDSGFYLCAWSVAGIADTQYFGPGTRLTVL.

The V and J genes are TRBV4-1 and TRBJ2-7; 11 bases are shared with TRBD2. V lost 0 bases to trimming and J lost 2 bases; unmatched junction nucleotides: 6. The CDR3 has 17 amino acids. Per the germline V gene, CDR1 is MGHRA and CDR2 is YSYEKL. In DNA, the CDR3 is TGCGCCAGCAGCCAAGATACGACTAGCGGGGTTACCTACGAGCAGTACTTC. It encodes CASSQDTTSGVTYEQYF.

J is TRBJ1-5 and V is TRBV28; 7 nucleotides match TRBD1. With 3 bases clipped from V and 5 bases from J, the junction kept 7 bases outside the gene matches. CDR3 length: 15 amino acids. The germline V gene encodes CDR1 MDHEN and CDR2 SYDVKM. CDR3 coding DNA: TGTGCCAGCAGTTTCGACAGGGAACGAGATCAGCCCCAGCATTTT. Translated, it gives CASSFDRERDQPQHF.

This chain's CDR3 is CASSFLGLAEINEQFF. CDR3 sequence (DNA): TGTGCCAGCAGTTTCCTGGGACTAGCGGAGATCAATGAGCAGTTCTTC. The rearrangement joins TRBV27 to TRBJ2-1; TRBD2 aligns across 11 bases. V lost 3 bases, J lost 6 bases, and 7 bases stayed unmatched. The CDR3 covers 16 residues. Germline V gene sequence: CDR1 MNHEY, CDR2 SMNVEV (reference sequence).

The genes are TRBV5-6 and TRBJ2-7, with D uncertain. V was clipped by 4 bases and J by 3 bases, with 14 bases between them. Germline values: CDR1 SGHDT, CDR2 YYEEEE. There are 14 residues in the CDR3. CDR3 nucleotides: TGTGCCAGCAGCCTGTTTTTCACCTACTACGAGCAGTACTTC. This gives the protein CASSLFFTYYEQYF.

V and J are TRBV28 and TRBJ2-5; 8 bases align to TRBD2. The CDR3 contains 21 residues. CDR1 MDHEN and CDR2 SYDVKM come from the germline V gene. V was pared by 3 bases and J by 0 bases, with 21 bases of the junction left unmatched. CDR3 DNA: TGTGCCAGCAGTTTGGGGCTGGATATTATGTCGGCGGGAGGAAACCAAGAGACCCAGTACTTC. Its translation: CASSLGLDIMSAGGNQETQYF. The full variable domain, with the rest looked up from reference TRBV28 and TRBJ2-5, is DVKVTQSSRYLVKRTGEKVFLECVQDMDHENMFWYRQDPGLGLRLIYFSYDVKMKEKGDIPEGYSVSREKKERFSLILESASTNQTSMYLCASSLGLDIMSAGGNQETQYFGPGTRLLVL.

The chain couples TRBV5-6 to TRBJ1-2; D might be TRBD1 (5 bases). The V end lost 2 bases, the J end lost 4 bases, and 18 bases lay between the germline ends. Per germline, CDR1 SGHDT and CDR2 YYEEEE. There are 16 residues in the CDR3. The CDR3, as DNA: TGTGCCAGCAGCTTAGGAGGAGGGGAGGTTTTCTATGGCTACACCTTC. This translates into CASSLGGGEVFYGYTF.

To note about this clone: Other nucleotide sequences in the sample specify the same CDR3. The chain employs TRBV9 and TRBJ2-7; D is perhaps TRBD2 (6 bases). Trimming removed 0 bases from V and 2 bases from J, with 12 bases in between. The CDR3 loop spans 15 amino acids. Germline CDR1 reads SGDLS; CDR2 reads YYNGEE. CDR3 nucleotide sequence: TGTGCCAGCAGCGTAGGTGGAGGGTCGGCCTACGAGCAGTACTTC. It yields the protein CASSVGGGSAYEQYF.

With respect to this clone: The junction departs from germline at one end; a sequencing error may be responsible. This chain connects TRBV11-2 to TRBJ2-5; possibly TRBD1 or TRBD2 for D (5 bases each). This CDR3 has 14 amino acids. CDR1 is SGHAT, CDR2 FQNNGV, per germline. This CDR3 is CASSLDTRDPRIHF. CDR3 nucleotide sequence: TGTGCCAGCAGCTTAGATACTCGGGACCCACGGATCCACTTC. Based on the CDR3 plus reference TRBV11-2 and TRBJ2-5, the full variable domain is EAGVAQSPRYKIIEKRQSVAFWCNPISGHATLYWYQQILGQGPKLLIQFQNNGVVDDSQLPKDRFSAERLKGVDSTLKIQPAKLEDSAVYLCASSLDTRDPRIHFGPGTRLLVL.

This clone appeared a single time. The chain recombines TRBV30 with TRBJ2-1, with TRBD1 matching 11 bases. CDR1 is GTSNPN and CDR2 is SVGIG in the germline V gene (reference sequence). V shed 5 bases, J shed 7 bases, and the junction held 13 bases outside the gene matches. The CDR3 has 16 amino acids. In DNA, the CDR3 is TGTGCCTGGCTATACGCCGGGACAGGGGGGAAAAATGAGCAGTTCTTC. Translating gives CAWLYAGTGGKNEQFF.

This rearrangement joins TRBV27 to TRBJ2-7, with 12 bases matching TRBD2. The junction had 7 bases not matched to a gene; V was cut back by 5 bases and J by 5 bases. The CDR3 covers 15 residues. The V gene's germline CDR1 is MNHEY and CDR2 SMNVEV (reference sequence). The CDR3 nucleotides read TGTGCCAGCAGTGCTCTAGCGGGAGGGCACCACGAGCAGTACTTC. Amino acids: CASSALAGGHHEQYF.

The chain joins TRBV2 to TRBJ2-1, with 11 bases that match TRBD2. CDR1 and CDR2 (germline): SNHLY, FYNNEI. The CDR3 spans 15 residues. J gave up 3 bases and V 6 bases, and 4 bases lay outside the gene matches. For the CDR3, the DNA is TGTGCCAGCAGCATAGGGACTAGCGGCTACAATGAGCAGTTCTTC. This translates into CASSIGTSGYNEQFF. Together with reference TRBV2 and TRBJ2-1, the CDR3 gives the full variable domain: EPEVTQTPSHQVTQMGQEVILRCVPISNHLYFYWYRQILGQKVEFLVSFYNNEISEKSEIFDDQFSVERPDGSNFTLKIRSTKLEDSAMYFCASSIGTSGYNEQFFGPGTRLTVL.

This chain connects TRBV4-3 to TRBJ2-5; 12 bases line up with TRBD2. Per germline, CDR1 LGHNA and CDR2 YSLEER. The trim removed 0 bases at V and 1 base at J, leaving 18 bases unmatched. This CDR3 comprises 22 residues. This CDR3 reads CASSQDGSEGVLAGGIQETQYF. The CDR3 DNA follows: TGCGCCAGCAGCCAAGACGGCTCAGAAGGGGTACTAGCGGGGGGTATCCAAGAGACCCAGTACTTC.

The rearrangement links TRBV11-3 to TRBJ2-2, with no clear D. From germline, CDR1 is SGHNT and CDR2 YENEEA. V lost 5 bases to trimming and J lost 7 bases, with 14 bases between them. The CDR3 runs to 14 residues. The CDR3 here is CASSPLTGIGELFF. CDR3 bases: TGTGCCAGCAGCCCTTTGACTGGGATCGGGGAGCTGTTTTTT.

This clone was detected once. CDR3 DNA: TGTGCCAGCAGCCCAGGGGGGGCTACTGATTATGGCTACACCTTC. Its protein is CASSPGGATDYGYTF. The V gene is TRBV7-9, the J gene TRBJ1-2; 7 nucleotides agree with TRBD1. Germline loops: CDR1 SEHNR, CDR2 FQNEAQ (reference sequence). The CDR3 is 15 amino acids. The junction had 11 bases not matched to a gene; V was cut back by 5 bases and J by 5 bases.